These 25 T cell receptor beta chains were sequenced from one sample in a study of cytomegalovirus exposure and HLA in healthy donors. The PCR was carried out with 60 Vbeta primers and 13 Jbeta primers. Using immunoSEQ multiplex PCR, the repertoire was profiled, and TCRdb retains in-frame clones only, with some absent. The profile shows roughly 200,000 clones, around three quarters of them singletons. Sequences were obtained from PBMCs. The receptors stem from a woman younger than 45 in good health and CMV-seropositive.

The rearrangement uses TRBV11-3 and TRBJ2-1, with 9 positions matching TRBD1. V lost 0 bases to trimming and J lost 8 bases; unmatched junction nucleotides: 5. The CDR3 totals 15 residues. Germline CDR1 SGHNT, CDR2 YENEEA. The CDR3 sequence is CASSLDRDRDYEQFF. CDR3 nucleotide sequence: TGTGCCAGCAGCTTAGACCGGGACAGGGACTATGAGCAGTTCTTC.

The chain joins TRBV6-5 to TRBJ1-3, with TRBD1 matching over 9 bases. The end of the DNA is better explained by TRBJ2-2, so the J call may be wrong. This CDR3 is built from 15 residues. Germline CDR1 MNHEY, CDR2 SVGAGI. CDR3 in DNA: TGTGCCAGCGGGAGACAGGGGGGTGGGACCGGGGAGCTGTTTTTT. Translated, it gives CASGRQGGGTGELFF.

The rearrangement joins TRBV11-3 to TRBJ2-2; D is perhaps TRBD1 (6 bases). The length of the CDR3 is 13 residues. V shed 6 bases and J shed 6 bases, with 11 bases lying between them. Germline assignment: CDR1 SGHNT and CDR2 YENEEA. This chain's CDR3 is CASRGQTPGELFF. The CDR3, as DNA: TGTGCCAGCAGGGGACAAACCCCCGGGGAGCTGTTTTTT. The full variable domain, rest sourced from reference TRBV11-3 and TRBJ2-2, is EAGVVQSPRYKIIEKKQPVAFWCNPISGHNTLYWYLQNLGQGPELLIRYENEEAVDDSQLPKDRFSAERLKGVDSTLKIQPAELGDSAVYLCASRGQTPGELFFGEGSRLTVL.

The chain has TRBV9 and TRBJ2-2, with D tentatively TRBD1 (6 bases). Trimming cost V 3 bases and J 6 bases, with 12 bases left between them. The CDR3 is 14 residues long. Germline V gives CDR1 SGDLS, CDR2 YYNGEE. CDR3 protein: CASSALHRAGELFF. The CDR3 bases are TGTGCCAGCAGCGCCTTGCACAGGGCCGGGGAGCTGTTTTTT.

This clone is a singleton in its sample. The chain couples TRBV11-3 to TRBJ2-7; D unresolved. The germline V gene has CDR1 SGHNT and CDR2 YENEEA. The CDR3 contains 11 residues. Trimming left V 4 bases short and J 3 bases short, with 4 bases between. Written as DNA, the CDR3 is TGTGCCAGCAGCTCCTACTACGAGCAGTACTTC. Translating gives CASSSYYEQYF.

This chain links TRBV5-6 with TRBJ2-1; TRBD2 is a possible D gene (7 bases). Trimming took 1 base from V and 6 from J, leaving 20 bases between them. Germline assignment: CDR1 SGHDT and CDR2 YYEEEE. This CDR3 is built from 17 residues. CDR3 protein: CASSLFVGGGGSNEQFF. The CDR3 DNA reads TGTGCCAGCAGCTTGTTTGTGGGGGGAGGGGGTTCCAATGAGCAGTTCTTC.

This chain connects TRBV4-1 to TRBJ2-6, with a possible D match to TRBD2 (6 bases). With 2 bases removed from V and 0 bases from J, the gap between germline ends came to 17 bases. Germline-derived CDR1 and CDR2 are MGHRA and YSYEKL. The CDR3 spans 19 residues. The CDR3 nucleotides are TGCGCCAGCAGCCAACCGGGGCGCGGGACCAACTCTGGGGCCAACGTCCTGACTTTC. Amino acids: CASSQPGRGTNSGANVLTF.

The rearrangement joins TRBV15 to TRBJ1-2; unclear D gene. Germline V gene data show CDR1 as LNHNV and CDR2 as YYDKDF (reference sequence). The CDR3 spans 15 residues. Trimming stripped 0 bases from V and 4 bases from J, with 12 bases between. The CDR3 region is CATSRDYLAAYGYTF. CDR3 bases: TGTGCCACCAGCAGAGATTATTTAGCGGCCTATGGCTACACCTTC.

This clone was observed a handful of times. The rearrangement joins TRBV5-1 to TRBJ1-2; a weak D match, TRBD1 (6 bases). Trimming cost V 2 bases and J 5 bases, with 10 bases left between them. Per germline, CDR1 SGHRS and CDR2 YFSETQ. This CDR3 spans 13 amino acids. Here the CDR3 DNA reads TGCGCCAGCAGCTTCAAAGGGGGTTATGGCTACACCTTC. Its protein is CASSFKGGYGYTF.

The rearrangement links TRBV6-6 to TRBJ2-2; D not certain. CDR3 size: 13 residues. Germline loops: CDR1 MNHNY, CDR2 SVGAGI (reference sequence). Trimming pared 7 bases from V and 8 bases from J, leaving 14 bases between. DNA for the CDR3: TGTGCCAGCAATCAAGGAGTCGGGGGGGAGCTGTTTTTT. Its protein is CASNQGVGGELFF.

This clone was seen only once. CDR3 sequence: CASSYTGTGASNTGELFF. The CDR3 DNA sequence: TGTGCCAGCAGCTATACCGGGACAGGGGCCTCGAACACCGGGGAGCTGTTTTTT. The chain carries TRBV5-4 and TRBJ2-2; 10 bases line up with TRBD1. CDR1 SGHNT and CDR2 YYREEE come from the germline V gene (reference sequence). V shed 3 bases and J 0 bases; nucleotides not matched to a gene: 8. The CDR3 sequence is 18 residues long.

The CDR3 is CASGLGGQNTEAFF. The CDR3 DNA is TGTGCTAGTGGTTTGGGCGGCCAGAACACTGAAGCTTTCTTT. The V gene is TRBV12-5, the J gene TRBJ1-1; D not certain. Trimming cost V 1 base and J 1 base, with 7 bases left between them. The CDR3 length is 14 residues. Germline CDR1 LGHNT, CDR2 FRNRAP.

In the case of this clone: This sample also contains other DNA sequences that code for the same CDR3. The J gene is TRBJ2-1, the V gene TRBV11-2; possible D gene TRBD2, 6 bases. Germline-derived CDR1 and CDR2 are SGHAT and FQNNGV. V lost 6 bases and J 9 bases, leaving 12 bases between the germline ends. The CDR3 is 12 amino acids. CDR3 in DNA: TGTGCCAGCAGTCATCTGGGGGGTGAGCAGTTCTTC. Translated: CASSHLGGEQFF.

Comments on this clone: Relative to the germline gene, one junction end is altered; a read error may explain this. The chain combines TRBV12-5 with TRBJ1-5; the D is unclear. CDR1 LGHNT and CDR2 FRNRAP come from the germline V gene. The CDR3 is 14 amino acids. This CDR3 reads CASGSSPRAAPCNF. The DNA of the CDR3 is TGTGCTAGTGGTTCCTCCCCGAGGGCAGCCCCCTGCAATTTT.

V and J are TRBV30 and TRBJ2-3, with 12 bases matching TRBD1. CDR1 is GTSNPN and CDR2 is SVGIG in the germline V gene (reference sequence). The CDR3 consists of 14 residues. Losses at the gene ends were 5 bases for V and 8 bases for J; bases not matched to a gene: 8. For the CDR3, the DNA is TGTGCCTGGGAGGGACAGGGGGCTTTTGTTACGCAGTATTTT. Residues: CAWEGQGAFVTQYF.

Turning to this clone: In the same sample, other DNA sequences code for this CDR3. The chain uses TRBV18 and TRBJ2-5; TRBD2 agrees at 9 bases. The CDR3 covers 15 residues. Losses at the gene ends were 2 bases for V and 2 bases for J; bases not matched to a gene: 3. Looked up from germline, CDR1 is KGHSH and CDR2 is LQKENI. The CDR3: CASSPGGRVQETQYF. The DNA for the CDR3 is TGTGCCAGCTCACCAGGCGGGAGGGTACAAGAGACCCAGTACTTC.

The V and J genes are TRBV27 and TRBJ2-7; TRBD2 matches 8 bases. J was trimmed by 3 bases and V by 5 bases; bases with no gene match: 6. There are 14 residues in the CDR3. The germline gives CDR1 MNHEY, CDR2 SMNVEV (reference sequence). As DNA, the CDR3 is TGTGCCAGCAGTCCGCGGGGGGCCCTCTACGAGCAGTACTTC. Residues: CASSPRGALYEQYF.

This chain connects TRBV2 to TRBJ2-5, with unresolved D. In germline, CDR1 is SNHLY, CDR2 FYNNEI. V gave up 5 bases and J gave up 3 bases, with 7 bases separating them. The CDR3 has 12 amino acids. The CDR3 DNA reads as TGTGCCAGCAGTTCTAGGAAAGAGACCCAGTACTTC. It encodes CASSSRKETQYF. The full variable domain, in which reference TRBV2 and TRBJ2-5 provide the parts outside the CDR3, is EPEVTQTPSHQVTQMGQEVILRCVPISNHLYFYWYRQILGQKVEFLVSFYNNEISEKSEIFDDQFSVERPDGSNFTLKIRSTKLEDSAMYFCASSSRKETQYFGPGTRLLVL.

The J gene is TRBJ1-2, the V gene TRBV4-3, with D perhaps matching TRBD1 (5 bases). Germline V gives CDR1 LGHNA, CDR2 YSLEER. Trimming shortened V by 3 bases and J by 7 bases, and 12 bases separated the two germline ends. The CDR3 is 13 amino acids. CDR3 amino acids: CASSQGGYFGYTF. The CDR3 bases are TGCGCCAGCAGCCAGGGGGGTTACTTTGGCTACACCTTC.

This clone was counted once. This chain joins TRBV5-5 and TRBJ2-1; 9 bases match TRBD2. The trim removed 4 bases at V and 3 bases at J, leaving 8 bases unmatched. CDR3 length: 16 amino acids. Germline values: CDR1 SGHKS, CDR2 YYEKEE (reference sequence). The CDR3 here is CASSRLSGGFYNEQFF. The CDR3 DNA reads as TGTGCCAGCAGCCGACTTAGCGGGGGTTTCTACAATGAGCAGTTCTTC.

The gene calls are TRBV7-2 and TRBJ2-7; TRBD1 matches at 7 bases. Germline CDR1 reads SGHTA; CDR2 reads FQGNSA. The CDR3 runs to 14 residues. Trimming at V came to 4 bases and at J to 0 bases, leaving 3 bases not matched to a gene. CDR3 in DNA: TGTGCCAGCAGCTCACAGGGGAGCTCCTACGAGCAGTACTTC. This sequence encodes CASSSQGSSYEQYF.

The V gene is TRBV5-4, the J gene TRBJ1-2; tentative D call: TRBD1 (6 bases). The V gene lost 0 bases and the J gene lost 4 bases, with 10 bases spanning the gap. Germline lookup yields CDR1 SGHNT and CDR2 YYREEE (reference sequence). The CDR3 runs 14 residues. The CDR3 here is CASSLADRSYGYTF. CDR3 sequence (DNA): TGTGCCAGCAGCTTGGCGGACAGATCCTATGGCTACACCTTC.

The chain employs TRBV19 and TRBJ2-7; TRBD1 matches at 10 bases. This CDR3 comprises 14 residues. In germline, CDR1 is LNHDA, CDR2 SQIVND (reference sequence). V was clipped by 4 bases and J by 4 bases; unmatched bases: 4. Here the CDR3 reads CASSTWDRGYEQYF. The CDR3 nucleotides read TGTGCCAGTAGTACCTGGGACAGGGGATACGAGCAGTACTTC.

CDR3: CASSSGGVYNEQFF. The CDR3 DNA reads as TGTGCCAGCAGTTCGGGGGGGGTGTACAATGAGCAGTTCTTC. V and J are TRBV27 and TRBJ2-1; TRBD2 matches 8 bases. The CDR3 is 14 residues long. With 4 bases clipped from V and 4 bases from J, the junction kept 3 bases outside the gene matches. CDR1 is MNHEY and CDR2 is SMNVEV in the germline V gene (reference sequence).

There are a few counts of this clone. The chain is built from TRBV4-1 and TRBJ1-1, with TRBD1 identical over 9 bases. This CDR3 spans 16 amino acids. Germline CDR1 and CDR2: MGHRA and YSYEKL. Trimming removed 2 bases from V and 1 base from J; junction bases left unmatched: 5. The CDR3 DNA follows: TGCGCCAGCAGCCAAACGGGACAGGGACCGAACACTGAAGCTTTCTTT. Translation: CASSQTGQGPNTEAFF.